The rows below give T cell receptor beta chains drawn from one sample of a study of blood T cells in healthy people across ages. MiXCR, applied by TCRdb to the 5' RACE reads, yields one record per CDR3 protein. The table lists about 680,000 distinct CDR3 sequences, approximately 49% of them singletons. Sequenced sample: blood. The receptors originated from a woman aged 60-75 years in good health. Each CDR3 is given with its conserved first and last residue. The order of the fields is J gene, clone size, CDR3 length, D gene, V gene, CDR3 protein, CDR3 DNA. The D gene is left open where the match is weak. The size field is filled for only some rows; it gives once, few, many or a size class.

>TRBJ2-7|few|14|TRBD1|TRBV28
CATTPDRTPYEQYF
TGTGCCACGACCCCGGACAGGACACCCTACGAGCAGTACTTC
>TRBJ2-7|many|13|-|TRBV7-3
CASSLWVGNEQYF
TGTGCCAGCAGCTTATGGGTGGGGAATGAGCAGTACTTC
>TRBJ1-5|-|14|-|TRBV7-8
CASSFGDTSQPQHF
TGTGCCAGCAGCTTCGGGGACACTTCCCAGCCCCAGCATTTT
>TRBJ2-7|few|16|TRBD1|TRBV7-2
CASSPGGPRVAYEQYF
TGTGCCAGCAGCCCAGGGGGACCCCGGGTCGCCTACGAGCAGTACTTC
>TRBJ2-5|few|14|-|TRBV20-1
CSASFQSSQETQYF
TGCAGTGCTAGCTTTCAGAGCAGCCAAGAGACCCAGTACTTC
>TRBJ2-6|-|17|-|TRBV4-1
CASSQGPAAAGANVLTF
TGCGCCAGCAGCCAAGGCCCTGCCGCTGCTGGGGCCAACGTCCTGACTTTC
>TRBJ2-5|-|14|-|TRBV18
CASSPEGSGNEQYF
TGTGCCAGCTCACCCGAAGGGTCTGGGAATGAGCAGTACTTC
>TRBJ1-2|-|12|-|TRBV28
CASEDSYYGYTF
TGTGCCAGCGAGGACTCATACTATGGCTACACCTTC
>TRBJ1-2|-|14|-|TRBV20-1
CSAGGGQPGYGYTF
TGCAGTGCGGGGGGGGGCCAACCCGGCTATGGCTACACCTTC
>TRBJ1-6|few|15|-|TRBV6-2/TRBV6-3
CASSYGASYNSPLHF
TGTGCCAGCAGTTACGGCGCCTCCTATAATTCACCCCTCCACTTT
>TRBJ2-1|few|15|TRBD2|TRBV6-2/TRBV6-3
CASSDTRTSGNEQFF
TGTGCCAGCAGTGACACAAGGACTAGCGGAAATGAGCAGTTCTTC
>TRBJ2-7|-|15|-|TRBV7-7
CASSLGAGPRNEQYF
TGTGCCAGCAGCTTAGGTGCAGGGCCTCGGAATGAGCAGTACTTC
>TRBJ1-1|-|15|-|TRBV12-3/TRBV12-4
CASSLEAGADTEAFF
TGTGCCAGCTCCTTAGAGGCCGGGGCGGACACTGAAGCTTTCTTT
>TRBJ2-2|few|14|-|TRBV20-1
CSTSDRSNTGELFF
TGCAGTACCTCAGACAGGTCAAACACCGGGGAGCTGTTTTTT
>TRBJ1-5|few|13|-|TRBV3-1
CASSQGVDQPQHF
TGTGCCAGCAGCCAGGGGGTGGACCAGCCCCAGCATTTT
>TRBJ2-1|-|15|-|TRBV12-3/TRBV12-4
CASKIDSNRYNEQFF
TGTGCCAGCAAAATAGACAGCAACCGTTACAATGAGCAGTTCTTC
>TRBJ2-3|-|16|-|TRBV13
CASSLGEGPNTDTQYF
TGTGCCAGCAGCTTAGGGGAGGGGCCCAACACAGATACGCAGTATTTT
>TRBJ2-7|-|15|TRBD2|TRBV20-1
CSATTSSGKTYEQYF
TGCAGTGCGACCACATCTAGCGGGAAGACCTACGAGCAGTACTTC
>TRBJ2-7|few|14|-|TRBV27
CASSLGRVAYEQYF
TGTGCCAGCAGTTTAGGGCGGGTGGCATACGAGCAGTACTTC
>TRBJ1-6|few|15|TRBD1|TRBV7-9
CASSFRDRDNSPLHF
TGTGCCAGCAGCTTCCGGGACAGAGATAATTCACCCCTCCACTTT
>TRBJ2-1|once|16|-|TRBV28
CASSFASAGSYNEQFF
TGTGCCAGCAGTTTTGCCTCCGCGGGGTCCTACAATGAGCAGTTCTTC
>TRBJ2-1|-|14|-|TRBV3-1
CASSPGWYGNEQFF
TGTGCCAGCAGCCCAGGCTGGTACGGGAATGAGCAGTTCTTC